This T cell receptor beta chain was profiled in a study of OX40 agonist ivuxolimab in advanced cancers. Sequenced by immunoSEQ multiplex PCR; TCRdb stores in-frame clones only, minus some. The sample includes approximately 68,000 clones, 80% to 90% of them seen just once. This CDR3 is built from 17 residues. Germline V gives CDR1 LNHDA, CDR2 SQIVND (reference sequence). V shed 4 bases and J shed 0 bases, with 16 bases lying between them. The chain combines TRBV19 with TRBJ1-5, with D unresolved. The input for sequencing was CD4+ or CD8+ T cells sorted from blood, taken in a trial of the OX40 agonist ivuxolimab. This clonotype was obtained from an adult with an advanced solid tumor such as melanoma, head and neck, liver or kidney cancer. The chain's CDR3 is CASSSPFPGSSNQPQHF. The CDR3 DNA follows: TGTGCCAGTAGTAGCCCTTTTCCAGGCAGTAGCAATCAGCCCCAGCATTTT. Together with reference TRBV19 and TRBJ1-5, the CDR3 gives the full variable domain: DGGITQSPKYLFRKEGQNVTLSCEQNLNHDAMYWYRQDPGQGLRLIYYSQIVNDFQKGDIAEGYSVSREKKESFPLTVTSAQKNPTAFYLCASSSPFPGSSNQPQHFGDGTRLSIL.